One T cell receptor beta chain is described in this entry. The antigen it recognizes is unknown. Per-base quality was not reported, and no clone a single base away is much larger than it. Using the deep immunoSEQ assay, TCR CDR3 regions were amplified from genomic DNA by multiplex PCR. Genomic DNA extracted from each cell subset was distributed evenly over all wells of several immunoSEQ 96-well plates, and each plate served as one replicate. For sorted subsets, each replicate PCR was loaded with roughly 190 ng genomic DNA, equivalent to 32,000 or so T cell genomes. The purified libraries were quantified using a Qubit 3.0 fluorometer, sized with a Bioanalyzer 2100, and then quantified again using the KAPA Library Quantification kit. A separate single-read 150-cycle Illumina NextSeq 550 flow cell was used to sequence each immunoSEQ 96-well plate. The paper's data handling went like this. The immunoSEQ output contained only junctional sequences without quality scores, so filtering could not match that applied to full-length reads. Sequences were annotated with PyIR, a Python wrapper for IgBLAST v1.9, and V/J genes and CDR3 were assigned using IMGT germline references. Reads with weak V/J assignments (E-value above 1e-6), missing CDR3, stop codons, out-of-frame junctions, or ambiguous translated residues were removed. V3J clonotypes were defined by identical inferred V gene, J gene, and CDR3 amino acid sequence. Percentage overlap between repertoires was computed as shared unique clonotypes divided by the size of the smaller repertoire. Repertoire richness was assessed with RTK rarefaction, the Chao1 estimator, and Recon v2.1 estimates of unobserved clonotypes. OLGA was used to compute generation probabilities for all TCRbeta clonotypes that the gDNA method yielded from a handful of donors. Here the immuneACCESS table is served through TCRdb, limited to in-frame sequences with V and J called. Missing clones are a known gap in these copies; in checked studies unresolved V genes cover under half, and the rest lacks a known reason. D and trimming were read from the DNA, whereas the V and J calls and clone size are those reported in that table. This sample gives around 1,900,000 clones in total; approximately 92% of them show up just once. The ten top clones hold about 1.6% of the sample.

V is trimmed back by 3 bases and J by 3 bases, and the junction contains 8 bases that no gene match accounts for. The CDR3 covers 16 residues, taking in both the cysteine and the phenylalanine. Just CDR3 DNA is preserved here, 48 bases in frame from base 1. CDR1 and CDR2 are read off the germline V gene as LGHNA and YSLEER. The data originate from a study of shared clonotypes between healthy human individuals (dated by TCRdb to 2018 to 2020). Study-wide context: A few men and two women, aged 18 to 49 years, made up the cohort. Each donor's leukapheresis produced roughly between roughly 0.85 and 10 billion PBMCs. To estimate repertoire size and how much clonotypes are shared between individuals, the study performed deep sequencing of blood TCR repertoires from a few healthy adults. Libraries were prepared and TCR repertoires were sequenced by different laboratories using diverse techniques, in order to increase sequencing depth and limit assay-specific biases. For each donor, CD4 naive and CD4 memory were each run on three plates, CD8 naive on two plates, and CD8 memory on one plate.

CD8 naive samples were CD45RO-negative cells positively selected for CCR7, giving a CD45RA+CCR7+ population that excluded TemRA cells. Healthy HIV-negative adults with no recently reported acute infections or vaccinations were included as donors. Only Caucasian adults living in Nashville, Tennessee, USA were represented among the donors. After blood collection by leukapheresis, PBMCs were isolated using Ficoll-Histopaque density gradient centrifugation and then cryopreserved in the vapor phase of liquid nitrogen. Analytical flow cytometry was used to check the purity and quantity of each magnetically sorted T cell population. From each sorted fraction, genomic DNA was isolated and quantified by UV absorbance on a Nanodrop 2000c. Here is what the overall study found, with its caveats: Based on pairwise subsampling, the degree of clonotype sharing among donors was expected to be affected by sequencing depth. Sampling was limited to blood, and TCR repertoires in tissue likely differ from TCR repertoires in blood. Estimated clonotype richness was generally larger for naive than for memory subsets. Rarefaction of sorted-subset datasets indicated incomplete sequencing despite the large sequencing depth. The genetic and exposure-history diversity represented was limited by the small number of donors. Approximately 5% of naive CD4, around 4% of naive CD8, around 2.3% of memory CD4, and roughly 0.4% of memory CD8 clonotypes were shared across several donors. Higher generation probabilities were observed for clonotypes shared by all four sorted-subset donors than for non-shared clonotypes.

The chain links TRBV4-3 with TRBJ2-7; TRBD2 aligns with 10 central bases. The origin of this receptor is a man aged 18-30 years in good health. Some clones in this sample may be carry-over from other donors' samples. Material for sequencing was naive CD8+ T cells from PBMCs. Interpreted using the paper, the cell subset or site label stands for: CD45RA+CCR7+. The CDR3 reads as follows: CASSHGRSSGSYEQYF. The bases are TGCGCCAGCAGCCACGGACGTTCTAGCGGGAGCTACGAGCAGTACTTC.